These 15 T cell receptor beta chains were sequenced from one sample in a study of T cell responses to AZD1222 COVID-19 vaccine. Libraries were prepared by immunoSEQ multiplex PCR; TCRdb keeps only in-frame clonotypes and omits some of them. This table holds under 150,000 clones, more than 85% found once. This sample comprised peripheral blood, obtained on day 0 of AZD1222 vaccination. The receptor set was obtained from an adult in good health.

The chain is built from TRBV28 and TRBJ2-2, with 9 bases matching TRBD1. This CDR3 has 15 amino acids. Looked up from germline, CDR1 is MDHEN and CDR2 is SYDVKM. Unmatched junction bases numbered 8, after V lost 5 bases and J lost 7 bases. The CDR3 reads CASSIQGALGGELFF. The CDR3 coding sequence is TGTGCCAGCAGTATACAGGGGGCGCTTGGCGGGGAGCTGTTTTTT.

This chain joins TRBV10-3 and TRBJ1-1; 8 bases map to TRBD1. V lost 4 bases and J lost 2; bases outside the gene matches: 6. CDR3 length: 15 amino acids. Germline loops: CDR1 ENHRY, CDR2 SYGVKD. The CDR3 reads CAISVSGTGNTEAFF. The CDR3 DNA follows: TGTGCCATCAGTGTTTCCGGGACAGGAAACACTGAAGCTTTCTTT.

The V and J genes are TRBV28 and TRBJ2-7; D possibly corresponds to TRBD1 (6 bases). The CDR3 is 17 amino acids. Trimming shortened V by 2 bases and J by 1 base, and 18 bases separated the two germline ends. Germline V CDR1 and CDR2: MDHEN, SYDVKM. The CDR3 nucleotides read TGTGCCAGCAGTTTAGGCGACGGAGGACAGAAATCCTACGAGCAGTACTTC. Translating it yields CASSLGDGGQKSYEQYF.

The CDR3 spells CASSFSRPLNEQFF. The DNA for the CDR3 is TGCGCCAGCAGCTTTTCGCGTCCCCTGAATGAGCAGTTCTTC. The chain has TRBV5-1 and TRBJ2-1; D unresolved. V dropped 2 bases and J dropped 7 bases, with 13 bases sitting between them. Germline V gene sequence: CDR1 SGHRS, CDR2 YFSETQ. This CDR3 has 14 residues. Variable domain in full (rest from reference TRBV5-1 and TRBJ2-1): KAGVTQTPRYLIKTRGQQVTLSCSPISGHRSVSWYQQTPGQGLQFLFEYFSETQRNKGNFPGRFSGRQFSNSRSEMNVSTLELGDSALYLCASSFSRPLNEQFFGPGTRLTVL.

V is TRBV2 and J is TRBJ2-7; 10 bases align to TRBD1. Germline-derived CDR1 and CDR2 are SNHLY and FYNNEI. Unmatched junction bases numbered 6, after V lost 4 bases and J lost 6 bases. This CDR3 spans 14 amino acids. CDR3 amino acids: CASSVGDRGSEQYF. CDR3 DNA sequence: TGTGCCAGCAGTGTAGGGGACAGGGGATCCGAGCAGTACTTC.

V is TRBV23-1 and J is TRBJ2-6; no clear D. TRBV23-1 counts as an open reading frame of uncertain function. V was clipped by 2 bases and J by 0 bases, with 11 bases between them. The CDR3 has 17 residues. CDR3 sequence: CASSQRQVFSGANVLTF. The CDR3 coding sequence is TGCGCCAGCAGTCAACGGCAGGTATTCTCTGGGGCCAACGTCCTGACTTTC.

The chain carries TRBV4-2 and TRBJ2-6; D gene ambiguous. V shed 0 bases and J shed 6 bases, with 3 bases lying between them. The CDR3 is 13 amino acids. Germline V gene lookup returns CDR1 LGHNA and CDR2 YNFKEQ. The CDR3 protein is CASSQEAANVLTF. In nucleotides, the CDR3 is TGTGCCAGCAGCCAAGAGGCGGCCAACGTCCTGACTTTC.

The chain combines TRBV15 with TRBJ1-5; tentatively, D is TRBD1 (5 bases). CDR1 is LNHNV, CDR2 YYDKDF, per germline (reference sequence). Trimming removed 3 bases from V and 6 bases from J, with 9 bases in between. The CDR3 has 13 amino acids. CDR3 in amino acids: CATSSGGFQPQHF. CDR3 bases: TGTGCCACCAGCAGCGGGGGGTTTCAGCCCCAGCATTTT.

The chain joins TRBV19 to TRBJ1-1; 8 nucleotides agree with TRBD1. The germline gives CDR1 LNHDA, CDR2 SQIVND (reference sequence). Trimming at V came to 3 bases and at J to 5 bases, leaving 5 bases not matched to a gene. The CDR3 has 14 residues. CDR3 DNA sequence: TGTGCCAGTAGTATCTCAGGGGGCGGGACTGAAGCTTTCTTT. Amino acid sequence: CASSISGGGTEAFF.

The chain is built from TRBV7-2 and TRBJ1-2; TRBD1 matches 7 bases. The CDR3 is 14 residues long. Germline-derived CDR1 and CDR2 are SGHTA and FQGNSA. Trimming at V came to 0 bases and at J to 5 bases, leaving 3 bases not matched to a gene. DNA of the CDR3: TGTGCCAGCAGCTTAGCAGGGGGCGGGTATGGCTACACCTTC. Translation: CASSLAGGGYGYTF.

The V call is TRBV5-1, the J call TRBJ1-1; D remains ambiguous. The CDR3 is 13 residues long. Trimming shortened V by 2 bases and J by 5 bases, and 10 bases separated the two germline ends. CDR1 and CDR2 from the germline V gene are SGHRS and YFSETQ. CDR3 residues: CASSFGGTTEAFF. CDR3 DNA: TGCGCCAGCAGCTTTGGCGGTACGACTGAAGCTTTCTTT.

The rearrangement uses TRBV27 and TRBJ1-1; no definite D call. V gave up 6 bases and J gave up 4 bases, with 18 bases separating them. This CDR3 has 15 residues. Germline values: CDR1 MNHEY, CDR2 SMNVEV (reference sequence). This CDR3 reads CASSSRAGPPTEAFF. CDR3 bases: TGTGCCAGCAGCTCCAGAGCGGGCCCCCCCACTGAAGCTTTCTTT.

J is TRBJ1-4 and V is TRBV5-6; D might be TRBD1 (5 bases). Deletions cut 4 bases from V and 8 bases from J, with 18 bases between. CDR3 length: 15 residues. The germline V gene encodes CDR1 SGHDT and CDR2 YYEEEE. The CDR3 protein is CASSLRTPPVEKLFF. The CDR3 DNA is TGTGCCAGCAGCCTCCGGACACCGCCGGTGGAAAAACTGTTTTTT.

J is TRBJ2-5 and V is TRBV6-2 or TRBV6-3, with 9 positions matching TRBD2. This CDR3 spans 15 amino acids. Germline CDR1 MNHEY, CDR2 SVGEGT. J lost 3 bases, V lost 5 bases, and 7 bases had no gene match. CDR3 residues: CASSKAGGTKETQYF. In DNA, the CDR3 is TGTGCCAGCAGTAAAGCGGGAGGAACTAAAGAGACCCAGTACTTC.

The chain links TRBV19 to TRBJ2-7; perhaps TRBD2 as D (6 bases). Germline CDR1 and CDR2: LNHDA and SQIVND (reference sequence). This CDR3 has 14 amino acids. V shed 4 bases and J shed 3 bases, with 13 bases lying between them. CDR3 DNA sequence: TGTGCCAGTAGTAACCTAGCGATAAACTACGAGCAGTACTTC. Translated, it gives CASSNLAINYEQYF.